This T cell receptor beta chain was sequenced in a study of blood T cell repertoires in COVID-19. Study background: Acute-phase and convalescent COVID-19 samples originated in the United States, Italy and Spain. PBMCs, B-cell-depleted T cells, or T cells provided the cDNA or gDNA that made up the material.

Germline V CDR1 and CDR2: SGHRS, YFSETQ. V lost 4 bases to trimming and J lost 3 bases, with 11 bases between them. The CDR3 loop spans 13 amino acids. Authors' processing steps: Amplification from reference gene primers served as the basis for estimated nucleated cell counts. Some clones are missing from TCRdb's copy, which holds only in-frame ones; the method was immunoSEQ multiplex PCR. Clonal size and the V and J genes are those of that table, whereas D and trimming came from the DNA. The profile shows under 300,000 clones, around 87% of them singletons. The sequencing input was peripheral blood. This TCR derives from a man younger than 35 with active or convalescent COVID-19. The chain recombines TRBV5-1 with TRBJ2-7; no firm D call. In DNA form, the CDR3 reads TGCGCCAGCAGCCCCGAGAACCACTACGAGCAGTACTTC. Protein: CASSPENHYEQYF. Filled out from reference TRBV5-1 and TRBJ2-7, the complete variable domain reads KAGVTQTPRYLIKTRGQQVTLSCSPISGHRSVSWYQQTPGQGLQFLFEYFSETQRNKGNFPGRFSGRQFSNSRSEMNVSTLELGDSALYLCASSPENHYEQYFGPGTRLTVT.